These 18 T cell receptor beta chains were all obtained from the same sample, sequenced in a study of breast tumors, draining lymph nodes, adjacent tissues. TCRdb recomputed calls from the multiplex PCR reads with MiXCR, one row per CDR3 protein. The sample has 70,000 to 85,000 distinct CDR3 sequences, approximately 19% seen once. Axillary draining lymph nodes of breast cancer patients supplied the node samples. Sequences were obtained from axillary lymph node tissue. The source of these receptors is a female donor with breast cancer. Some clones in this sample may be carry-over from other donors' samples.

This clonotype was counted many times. This CDR3 is CATSAGRQPQHF. The CDR3 nucleotides are TGTGCCACCAGTGCAGGGCGCCAGCCCCAGCATTTT. This sequence joins TRBV24-1 and TRBJ1-5; possibly TRBD1 for D (5 bases). The ends were cut back, 5 bases at V and 7 bases at J, with 8 bases in the middle. This CDR3 comprises 12 residues. Germline V lookup: CDR1 KGHDR, CDR2 SFDVKD.

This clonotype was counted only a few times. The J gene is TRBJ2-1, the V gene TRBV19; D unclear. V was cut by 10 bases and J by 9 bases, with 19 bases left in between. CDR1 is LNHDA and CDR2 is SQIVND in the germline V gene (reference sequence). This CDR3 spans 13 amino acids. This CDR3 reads CATRRSWLGEQFF. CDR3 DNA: TGTGCCACTAGACGATCCTGGCTCGGTGAGCAGTTCTTC.

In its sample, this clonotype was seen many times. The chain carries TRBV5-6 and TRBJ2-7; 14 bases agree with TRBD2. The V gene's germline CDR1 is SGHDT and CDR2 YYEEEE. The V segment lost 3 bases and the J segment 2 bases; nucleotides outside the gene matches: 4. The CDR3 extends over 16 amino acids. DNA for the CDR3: TGTGCCAGCAGCTCCCGACTAGCGGGAGGGCCCTACGAGCAGTACTTC. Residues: CASSSRLAGGPYEQYF.

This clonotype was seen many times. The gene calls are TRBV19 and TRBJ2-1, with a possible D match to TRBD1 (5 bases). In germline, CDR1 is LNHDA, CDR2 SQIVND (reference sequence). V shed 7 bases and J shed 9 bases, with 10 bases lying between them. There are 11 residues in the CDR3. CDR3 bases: TGTGCCAGTATCCAGGGTGGTGAGCAGTTCTTC. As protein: CASIQGGEQFF.

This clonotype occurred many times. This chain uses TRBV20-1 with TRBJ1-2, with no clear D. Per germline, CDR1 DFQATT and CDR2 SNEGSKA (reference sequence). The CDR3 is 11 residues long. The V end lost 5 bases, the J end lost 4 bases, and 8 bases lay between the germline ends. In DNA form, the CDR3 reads TGCAGTGCTCCTGACTTCTATGGCTACACCTTC. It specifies CSAPDFYGYTF.

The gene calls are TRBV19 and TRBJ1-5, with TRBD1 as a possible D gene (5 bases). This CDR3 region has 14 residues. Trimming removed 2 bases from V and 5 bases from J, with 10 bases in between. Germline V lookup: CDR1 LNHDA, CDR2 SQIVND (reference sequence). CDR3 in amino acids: CASSITGGDQPQHF. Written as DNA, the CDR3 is TGTGCCAGTAGTATAACCGGGGGGGATCAGCCCCAGCATTTT.

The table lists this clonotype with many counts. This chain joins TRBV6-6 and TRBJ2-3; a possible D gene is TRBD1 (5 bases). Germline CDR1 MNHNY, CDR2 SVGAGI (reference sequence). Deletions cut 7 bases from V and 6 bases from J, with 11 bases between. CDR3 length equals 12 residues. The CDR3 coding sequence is TGTGCCAGCACAAGGGGTCGGGATACGCAGTATTTT. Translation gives CASTRGRDTQYF.

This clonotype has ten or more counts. The CDR3 region is CASSLTTDRRQETQYF. The CDR3 bases are TGCGCCAGCAGCTTGACCACGGACAGAAGACAAGAGACCCAGTACTTC. The chain carries TRBV5-1 and TRBJ2-5, with D tentatively TRBD1 (6 bases). The CDR3 contains 16 residues. Looked up from germline, CDR1 is SGHRS and CDR2 is YFSETQ. V lost 1 base to trimming and J lost 2 bases, with 15 bases between them.

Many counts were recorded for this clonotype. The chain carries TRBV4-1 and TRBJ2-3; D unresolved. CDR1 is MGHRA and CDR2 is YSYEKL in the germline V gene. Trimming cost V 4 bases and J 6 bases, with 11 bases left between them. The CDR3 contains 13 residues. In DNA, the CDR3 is TGCGCCAGCAGCCCCGTACTCGGGGATACGCAGTATTTT. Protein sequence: CASSPVLGDTQYF.

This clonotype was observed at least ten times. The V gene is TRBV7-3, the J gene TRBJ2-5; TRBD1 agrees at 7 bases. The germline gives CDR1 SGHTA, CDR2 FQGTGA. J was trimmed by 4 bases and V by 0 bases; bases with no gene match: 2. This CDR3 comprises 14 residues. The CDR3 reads CASSLTGGRETQYF. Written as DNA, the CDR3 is TGTGCCAGCAGCTTAACAGGGGGCCGAGAGACCCAGTACTTC.

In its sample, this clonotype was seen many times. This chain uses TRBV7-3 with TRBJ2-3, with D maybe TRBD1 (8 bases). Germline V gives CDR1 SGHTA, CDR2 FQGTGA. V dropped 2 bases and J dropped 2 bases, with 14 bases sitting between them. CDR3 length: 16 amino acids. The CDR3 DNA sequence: TGTGCCAGCAGCTTATCACAGGGGGGGATCACAGATACGCAGTATTTT. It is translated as CASSLSQGGITDTQYF.

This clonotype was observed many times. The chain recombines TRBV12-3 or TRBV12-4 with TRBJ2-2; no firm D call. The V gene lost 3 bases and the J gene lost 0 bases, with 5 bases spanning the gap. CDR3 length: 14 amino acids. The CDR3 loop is CASSFNTNTGELFF. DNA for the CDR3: TGTGCCAGCAGTTTTAACACGAACACCGGGGAGCTGTTTTTT.

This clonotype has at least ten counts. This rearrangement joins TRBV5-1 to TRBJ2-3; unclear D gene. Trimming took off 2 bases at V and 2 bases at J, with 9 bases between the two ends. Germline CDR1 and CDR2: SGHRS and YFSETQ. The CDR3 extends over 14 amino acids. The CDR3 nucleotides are TGCGCCAGCAGCTTACTTCCGGACACAGATACGCAGTATTTT. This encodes CASSLLPDTDTQYF.

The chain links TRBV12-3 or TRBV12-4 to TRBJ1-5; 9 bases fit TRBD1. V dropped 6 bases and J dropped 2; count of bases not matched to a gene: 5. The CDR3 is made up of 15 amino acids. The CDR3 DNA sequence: TGTGCCAGCAGCCCGGGACAGGGTGGCAATCAGCCCCAGCATTTT. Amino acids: CASSPGQGGNQPQHF.

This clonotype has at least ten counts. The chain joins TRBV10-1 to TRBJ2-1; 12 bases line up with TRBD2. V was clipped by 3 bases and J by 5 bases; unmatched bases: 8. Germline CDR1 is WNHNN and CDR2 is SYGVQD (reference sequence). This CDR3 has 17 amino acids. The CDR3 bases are TGCGCCAGCAGTGATCCGACTAGCGGGAGACCCCACAATGAGCAGTTCTTC. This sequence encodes CASSDPTSGRPHNEQFF.

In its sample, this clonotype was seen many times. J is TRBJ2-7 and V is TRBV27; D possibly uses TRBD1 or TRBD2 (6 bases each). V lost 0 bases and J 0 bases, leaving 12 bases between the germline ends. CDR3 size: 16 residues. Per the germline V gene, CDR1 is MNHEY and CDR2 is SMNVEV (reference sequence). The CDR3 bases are TGTGCCAGCAGTTTATCGATAGGGGGGAGCTCCTACGAGCAGTACTTC. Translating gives CASSLSIGGSSYEQYF.

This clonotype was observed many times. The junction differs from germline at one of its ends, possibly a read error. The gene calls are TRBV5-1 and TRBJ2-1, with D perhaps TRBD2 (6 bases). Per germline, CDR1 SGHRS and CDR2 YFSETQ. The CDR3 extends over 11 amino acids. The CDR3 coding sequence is TGCGCCAGCAGCTTGGGACGGGAGCTGTTCTTC. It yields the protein CASSLGRELFF.

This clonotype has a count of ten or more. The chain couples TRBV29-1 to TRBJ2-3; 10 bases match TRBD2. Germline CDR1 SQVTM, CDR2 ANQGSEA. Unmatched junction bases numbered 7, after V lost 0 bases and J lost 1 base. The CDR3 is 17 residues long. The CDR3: CSVEDLLGTSGTDTQYF. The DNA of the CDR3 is TGCAGCGTTGAAGATCTGCTTGGGACTAGCGGCACAGATACGCAGTATTTT.